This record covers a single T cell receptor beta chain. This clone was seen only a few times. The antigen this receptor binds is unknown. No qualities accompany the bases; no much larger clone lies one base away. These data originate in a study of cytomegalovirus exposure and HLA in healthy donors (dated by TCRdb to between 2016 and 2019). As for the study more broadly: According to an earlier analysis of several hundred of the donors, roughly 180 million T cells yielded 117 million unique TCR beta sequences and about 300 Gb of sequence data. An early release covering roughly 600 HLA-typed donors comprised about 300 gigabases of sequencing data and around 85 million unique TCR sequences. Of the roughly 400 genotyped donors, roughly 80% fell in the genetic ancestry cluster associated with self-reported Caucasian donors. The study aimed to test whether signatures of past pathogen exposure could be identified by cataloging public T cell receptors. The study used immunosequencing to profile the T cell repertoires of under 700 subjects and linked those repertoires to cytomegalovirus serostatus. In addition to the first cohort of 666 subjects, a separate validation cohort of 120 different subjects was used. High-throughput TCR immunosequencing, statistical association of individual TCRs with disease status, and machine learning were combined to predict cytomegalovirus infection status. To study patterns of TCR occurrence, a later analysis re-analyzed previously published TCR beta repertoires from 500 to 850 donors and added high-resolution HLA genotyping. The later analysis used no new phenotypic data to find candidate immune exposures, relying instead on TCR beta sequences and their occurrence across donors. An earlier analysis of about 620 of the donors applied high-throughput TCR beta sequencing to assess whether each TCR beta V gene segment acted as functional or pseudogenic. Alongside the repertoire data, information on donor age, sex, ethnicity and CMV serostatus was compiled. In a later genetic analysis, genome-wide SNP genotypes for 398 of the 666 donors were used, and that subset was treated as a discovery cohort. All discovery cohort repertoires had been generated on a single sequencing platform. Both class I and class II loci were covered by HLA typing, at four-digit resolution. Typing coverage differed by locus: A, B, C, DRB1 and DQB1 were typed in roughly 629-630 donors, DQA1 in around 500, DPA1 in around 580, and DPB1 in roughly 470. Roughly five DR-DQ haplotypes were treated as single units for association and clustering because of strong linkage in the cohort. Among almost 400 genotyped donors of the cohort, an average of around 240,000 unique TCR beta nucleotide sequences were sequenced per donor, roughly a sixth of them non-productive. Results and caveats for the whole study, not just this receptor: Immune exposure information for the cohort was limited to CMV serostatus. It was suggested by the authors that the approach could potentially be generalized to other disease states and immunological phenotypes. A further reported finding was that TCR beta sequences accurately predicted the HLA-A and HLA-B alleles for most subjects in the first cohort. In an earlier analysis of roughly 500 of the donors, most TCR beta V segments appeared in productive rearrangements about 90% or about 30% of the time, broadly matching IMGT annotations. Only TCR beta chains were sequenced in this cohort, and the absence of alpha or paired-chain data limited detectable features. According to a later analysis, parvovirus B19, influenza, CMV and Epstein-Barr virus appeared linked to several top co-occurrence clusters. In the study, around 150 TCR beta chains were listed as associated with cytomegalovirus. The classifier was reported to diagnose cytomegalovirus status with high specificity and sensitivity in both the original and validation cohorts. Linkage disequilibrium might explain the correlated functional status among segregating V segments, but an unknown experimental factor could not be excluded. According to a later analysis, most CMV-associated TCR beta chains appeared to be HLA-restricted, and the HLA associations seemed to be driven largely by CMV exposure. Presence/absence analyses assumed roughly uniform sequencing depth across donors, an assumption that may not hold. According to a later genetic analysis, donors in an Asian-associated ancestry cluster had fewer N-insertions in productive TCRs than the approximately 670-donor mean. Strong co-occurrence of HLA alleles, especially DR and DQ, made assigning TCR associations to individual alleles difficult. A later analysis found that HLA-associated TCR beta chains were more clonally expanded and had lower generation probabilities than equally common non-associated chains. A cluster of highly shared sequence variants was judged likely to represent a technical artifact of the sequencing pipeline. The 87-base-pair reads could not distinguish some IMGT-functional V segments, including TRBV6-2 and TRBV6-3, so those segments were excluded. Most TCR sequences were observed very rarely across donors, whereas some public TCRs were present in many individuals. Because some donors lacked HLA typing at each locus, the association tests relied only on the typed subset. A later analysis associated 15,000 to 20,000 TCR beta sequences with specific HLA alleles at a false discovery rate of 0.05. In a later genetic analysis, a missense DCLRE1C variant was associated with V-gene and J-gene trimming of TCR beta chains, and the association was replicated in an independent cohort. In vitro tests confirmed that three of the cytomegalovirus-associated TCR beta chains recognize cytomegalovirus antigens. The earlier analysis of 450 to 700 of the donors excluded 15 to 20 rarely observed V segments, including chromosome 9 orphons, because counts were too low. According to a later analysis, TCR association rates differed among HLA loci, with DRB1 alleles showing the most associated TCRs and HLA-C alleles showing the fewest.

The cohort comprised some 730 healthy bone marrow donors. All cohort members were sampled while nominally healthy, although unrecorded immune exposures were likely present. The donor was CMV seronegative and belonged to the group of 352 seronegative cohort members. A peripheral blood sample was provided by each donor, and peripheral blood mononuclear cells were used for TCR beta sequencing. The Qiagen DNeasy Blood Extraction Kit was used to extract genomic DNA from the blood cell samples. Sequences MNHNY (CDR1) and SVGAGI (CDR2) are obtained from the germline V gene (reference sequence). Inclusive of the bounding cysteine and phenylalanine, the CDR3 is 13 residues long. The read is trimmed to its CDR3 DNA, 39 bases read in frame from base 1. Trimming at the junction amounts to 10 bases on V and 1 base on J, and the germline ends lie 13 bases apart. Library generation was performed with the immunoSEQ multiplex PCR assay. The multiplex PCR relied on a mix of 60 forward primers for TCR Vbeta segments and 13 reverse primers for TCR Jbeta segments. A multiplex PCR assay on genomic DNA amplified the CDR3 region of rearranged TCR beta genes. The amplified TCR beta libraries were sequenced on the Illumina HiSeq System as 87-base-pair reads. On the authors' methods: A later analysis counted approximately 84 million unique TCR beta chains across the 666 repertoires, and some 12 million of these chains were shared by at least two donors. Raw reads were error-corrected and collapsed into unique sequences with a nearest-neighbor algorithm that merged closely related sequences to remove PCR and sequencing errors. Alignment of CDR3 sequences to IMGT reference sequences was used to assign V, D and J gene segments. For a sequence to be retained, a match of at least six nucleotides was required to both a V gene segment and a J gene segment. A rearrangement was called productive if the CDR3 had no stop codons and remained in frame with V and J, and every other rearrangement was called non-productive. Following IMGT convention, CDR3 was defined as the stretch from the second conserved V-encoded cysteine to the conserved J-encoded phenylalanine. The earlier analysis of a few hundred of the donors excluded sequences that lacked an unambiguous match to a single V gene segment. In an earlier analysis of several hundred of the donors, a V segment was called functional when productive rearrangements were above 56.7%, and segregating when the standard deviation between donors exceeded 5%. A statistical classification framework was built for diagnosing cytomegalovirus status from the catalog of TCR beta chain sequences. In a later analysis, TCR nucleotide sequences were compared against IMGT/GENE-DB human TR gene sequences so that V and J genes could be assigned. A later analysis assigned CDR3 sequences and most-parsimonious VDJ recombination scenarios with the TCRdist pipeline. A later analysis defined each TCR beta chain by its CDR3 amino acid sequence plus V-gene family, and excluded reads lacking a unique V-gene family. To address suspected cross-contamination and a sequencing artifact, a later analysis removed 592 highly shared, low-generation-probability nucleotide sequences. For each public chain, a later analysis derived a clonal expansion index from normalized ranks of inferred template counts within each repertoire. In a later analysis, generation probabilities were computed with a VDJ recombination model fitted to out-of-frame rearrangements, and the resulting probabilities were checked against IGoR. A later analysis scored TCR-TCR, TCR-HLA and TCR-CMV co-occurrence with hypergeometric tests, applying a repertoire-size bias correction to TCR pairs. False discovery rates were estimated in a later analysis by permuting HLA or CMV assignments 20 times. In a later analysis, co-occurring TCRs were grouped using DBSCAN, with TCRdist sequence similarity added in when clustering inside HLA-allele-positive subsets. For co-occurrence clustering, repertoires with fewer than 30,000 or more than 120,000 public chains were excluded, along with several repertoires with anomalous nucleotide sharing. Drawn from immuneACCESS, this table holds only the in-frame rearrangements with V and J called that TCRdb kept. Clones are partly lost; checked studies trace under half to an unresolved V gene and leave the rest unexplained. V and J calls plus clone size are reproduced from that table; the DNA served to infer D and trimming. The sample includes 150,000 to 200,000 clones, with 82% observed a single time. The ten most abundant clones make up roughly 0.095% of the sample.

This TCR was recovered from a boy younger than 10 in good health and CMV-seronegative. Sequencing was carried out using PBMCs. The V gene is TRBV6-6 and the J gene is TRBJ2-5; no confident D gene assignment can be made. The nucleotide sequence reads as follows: TGTGCCACTCGAGTCACGATCCAAGAGACCCAGTACTTC. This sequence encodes CATRVTIQETQYF.